Described below is a single T cell receptor (beta chain) sequence and its context. The data are from a study of blood T cell repertoires in COVID-19. Germline CDR1 MRHNA, CDR2 SNTAGT. V lost 0 bases to trimming and J lost 5 bases, with 13 bases between them. The CDR3 length is 15 residues. Only in-frame clones appear in the TCRdb table, and some are missing; sequencing was by immunoSEQ multiplex PCR. The sample yields roughly 250,000 clones, approximately 89% seen once. This chain joins TRBV6-4 and TRBJ2-5, with D maybe TRBD2 (5 bases). The receptor comes from a man aged 35 to 55 who had recovered from COVID-19. Material for sequencing was peripheral blood. The DNA for the CDR3 is TGTGCCAGCAGTGACTCTGAGGGAGCGGTCGAGACCCAGTACTTC. Translated: CASSDSEGAVETQYF.